A single sample is the source of the 6 T cell receptor beta chains below, sequenced in a study of T cells in Graves' hyperthyroidism and ophthalmopathy. Amplification of TCR beta CDR3 regions was performed using RNA transcripts as template. First-round RT-PCR targeting the TCR CDR3 was performed with the HTBI primer set. TCRdb recomputed calls from the multiplex PCR reads with MiXCR, one row per CDR3 protein. The table lists approximately 710,000 distinct CDR3 sequences, roughly 17% of them singletons. The specimen sequenced was blood. Source of these receptors: a man aged 45-65 years with Graves' hyperthyroidism.

The V and J genes are TRBV12-3 or TRBV12-4 and TRBJ2-1; D is perhaps TRBD1 (6 bases). V was shortened by 4 bases and J by 5 bases, with 18 bases between the two germline ends. This CDR3 has 16 amino acids. For the CDR3, the DNA is TGTGCCAGCAGTTCGACCACAGGGAGCTGGGACAATGAGCAGTTCTTC. Protein product: CASSSTTGSWDNEQFF.

This clonotype was detected many times. The chain combines TRBV2 with TRBJ2-1, with D tentatively TRBD2 (6 bases). Germline assignment: CDR1 SNHLY and CDR2 FYNNEI. Trimming stripped 4 bases from V and 10 bases from J, with 11 bases between. CDR3 length: 12 residues. The CDR3 region is CASSGAAGEQFF. The CDR3 region has the DNA TGTGCCAGCAGTGGAGCAGCGGGCGAGCAGTTCTTC.

V gene TRBV5-1 combines with J gene TRBJ1-3; TRBD1 agrees at 10 bases. The ends lost 4 bases at V and 0 bases at J; junction bases unmatched: 4. Germline CDR1 is SGHRS and CDR2 is YFSETQ. The CDR3 sequence is 16 residues long. CDR3 protein: CASSRTGGPSGNTIYF. Written as DNA, the CDR3 is TGCGCCAGCAGCAGGACAGGGGGTCCCTCTGGAAACACCATATATTTT. The complete variable domain, with remaining parts taken from reference TRBV5-1 and TRBJ1-3, reads KAGVTQTPRYLIKTRGQQVTLSCSPISGHRSVSWYQQTPGQGLQFLFEYFSETQRNKGNFPGRFSGRQFSNSRSEMNVSTLELGDSALYLCASSRTGGPSGNTIYFGEGSWLTVV.

The rearrangement links TRBV19 to TRBJ1-5; 7 nucleotides match TRBD1. CDR1 LNHDA and CDR2 SQIVND come from the germline V gene (reference sequence). V shed 5 bases, J shed 1 base, and the junction held 8 bases outside the gene matches. This CDR3 is built from 16 residues. As DNA, the CDR3 is TGTGCCAGTAGTGTCACCGGGACAGTAAGCAATCAGCCCCAGCATTTT. Translation: CASSVTGTVSNQPQHF. The full variable domain, rest sourced from reference TRBV19 and TRBJ1-5, is DGGITQSPKYLFRKEGQNVTLSCEQNLNHDAMYWYRQDPGQGLRLIYYSQIVNDFQKGDIAEGYSVSREKKESFPLTVTSAQKNPTAFYLCASSVTGTVSNQPQHFGDGTRLSIL.

This clonotype was seen many times. The chain recombines TRBV3-1 with TRBJ2-5; possibly TRBD1 for D (5 bases). V lost 0 bases to trimming and J lost 0 bases, with 14 bases between them. The CDR3 loop spans 17 amino acids. In germline, CDR1 is LGHDT, CDR2 YNNKEL (reference sequence). This chain's CDR3 is CASSQEGSGIYQETQYF. The CDR3 DNA sequence: TGTGCCAGCAGCCAAGAAGGTTCAGGGATATACCAAGAGACCCAGTACTTC.

This clonotype has a count of ten or more. The chain carries TRBV28 and TRBJ2-5; D possibly matches TRBD1 or TRBD2 (5 bases each). Per the germline V gene, CDR1 is MDHEN and CDR2 is SYDVKM. The germline V and J ends were trimmed by 6 bases and 1 base, with 15 bases remaining between them. The length of the CDR3 is 15 residues. Written as DNA, the CDR3 is TGTGCCAGCAGCCTTTCGGGACCATTCCAAGAGACCCAGTACTTC. This sequence encodes CASSLSGPFQETQYF.